This record covers a single TCR beta chain. The antigen is unknown. The CDR3 consists of 16 residues. The V and J ends lost 1 base and 0 bases respectively, with 11 bases between them. Germline V gene data show CDR1 as SEHNR and CDR2 as FQNEAQ (reference sequence). This sample was taken from a study of T cell repertoires in ileal Crohn's disease. As to time point: neoterminal ileum biopsy at postoperative endoscopy, about 6 months after surgery. Study-wide findings and caveats: Clonal expansions were more frequent in active smokers than non-smokers at surgery. Sorted CD8 T cells held more high-frequency clones than CD4. All patients with clonality above 26.8% had endoscopic recurrence.

Sequencing was performed with immunoSEQ multiplex PCR; in TCRdb, only in-frame clones are kept and a portion is missing. The data show about 62,000 clones, less than 90% seen once. The TCR comes from an adult with Crohn's disease. The chain joins TRBV7-9 to TRBJ2-3, with D possibly being TRBD1 (5 bases). The sequenced sample consisted of ileal tissue. The CDR3 region has the DNA TGTGCCAGCAGCTTAGTATCAGGGTCTAGCACAGATACGCAGTATTTT. It specifies CASSLVSGSSTDTQYF.